This T cell receptor (beta chain) was captured in a study of T-cell memory formation after mild COVID-19. The overall study: Most TCR clusters belonged to a single donor.

Regarding this clonotype: Its antigen is unidentified.

The CDR3 is 12 amino acids. Germline assignment: CDR1 SGDLS and CDR2 YYNGEE. Trimming cost V 4 bases and J 6 bases, with 9 bases left between them. 5'RACE, which relied on constant-segment primers, yielded TCR alpha and TCR beta cDNA libraries carrying sample barcodes and UMIs. TCRdb passed the 5' RACE reads through MiXCR, listing each CDR3 protein once. The sample lists 45,000 to 55,000 distinct CDR3 sequences, about 7% occurring once. General study findings and limits: Some responding clones appeared in pre-infection memory, suggesting cross-reactive memory joined. Contracting CD8+ clones were enriched in EMRA, CD4+ mainly in CM and EM.

This TCR came from a man younger than 30 who had mild COVID-19 (a few samples of this study predate the infection). Cell type and time point are not known. Sequencing was performed on PBMCs or a T cell subset sorted from them (not recorded which). This sequence joins TRBV9 and TRBJ2-3, with D unclear. CDR3 DNA: TGTGCCAGCAGCTCCGGATCGGATACGCAGTATTTT. Its protein product is CASSSGSDTQYF.